One and the same sample provided the 17 T cell receptor beta chains below, sequenced in a study of T cells after yellow fever vaccination. TCRdb itself ran the 5' RACE reads through MiXCR, one entry per CDR3 protein. This table holds around 310,000 distinct CDR3 sequences, about 8.7% found once. The sample was PBMCs, taken on the day of the first yellow fever vaccination. The source is a man younger than 35 who received the YFV17D yellow fever vaccine.

This clonotype was recorded at least ten times. The chain recombines TRBV28 with TRBJ2-1; D could derive from TRBD1 or TRBD2 (6 bases each). The CDR3 spans 15 residues. With 1 base removed from V and 4 bases from J, the gap between germline ends came to 11 bases. CDR1 and CDR2 from the germline V gene are MDHEN and SYDVKM. The CDR3 loop is CASSLYGGRYNEQFF. In nucleotides, the CDR3 is TGTGCCAGCAGTTTATACGGGGGCCGATACAATGAGCAGTTCTTC. The full variable domain, with the rest looked up from reference TRBV28 and TRBJ2-1, is DVKVTQSSRYLVKRTGEKVFLECVQDMDHENMFWYRQDPGLGLRLIYFSYDVKMKEKGDIPEGYSVSREKKERFSLILESASTNQTSMYLCASSLYGGRYNEQFFGPGTRLTVL.

The rearrangement joins TRBV3-1 to TRBJ1-5; 8 bases are a match to TRBD1. From germline, CDR1 is LGHDT and CDR2 YNNKEL (reference sequence). The CDR3 sequence is 15 residues long. Trimming at V came to 1 base and at J to 6 bases, leaving 5 bases not matched to a gene. As DNA, the CDR3 is TGTGCCAGCAGCCAAGGACCCGGACAGGGTCAGCCCCAGCATTTT. It translates to CASSQGPGQGQPQHF.

The rearrangement links TRBV19 to TRBJ1-5; 12 bases are shared with TRBD1. This CDR3 contains 17 residues. Germline trimming cut 4 bases from V and 1 base from J; bases unmatched to any gene: 5. From germline, CDR1 is LNHDA and CDR2 SQIVND (reference sequence). Here the CDR3 reads CASSTGQGARSNQPQHF. In DNA, the CDR3 is TGTGCCAGTAGTACGGGACAGGGGGCGCGCAGCAATCAGCCCCAGCATTTT.

In this sample, this clonotype turned up a few times. The chain has TRBV7-7 and TRBJ2-3; the match to TRBD2 covers 7 bases. After removal of 0 bases from V and 6 bases from J, the junction contained 6 bases not matched to a gene. Germline values: CDR1 SSHAT, CDR2 FNYEAQ (reference sequence). The CDR3 sequence is 15 residues long. The CDR3 DNA reads TGTGCCAGCAGCTTAGCGCCGGGGGGATGGGATACGCAGTATTTT. Its translation: CASSLAPGGWDTQYF.

This clonotype was observed a handful of times. This chain connects TRBV18 to TRBJ2-5; D remains ambiguous. This CDR3 is built from 14 residues. V was cut by 3 bases and J by 1 base, with 9 bases left in between. Germline lookup yields CDR1 KGHSH and CDR2 LQKENI. This chain's CDR3 is CASSPSMRQETQYF. As DNA, the CDR3 is TGTGCCAGCTCACCGAGCATGCGCCAAGAGACCCAGTACTTC.

This clonotype was observed a few times. The genes are TRBV12-3 or TRBV12-4 and TRBJ1-5, with D possibly matching TRBD1 (5 bases). V dropped 3 bases and J dropped 7 bases, with 10 bases sitting between them. This CDR3 has 13 residues. DNA of the CDR3: TGTGCCAGCAGTTTGATGGACAACCAGCCCCAGCATTTT. Amino acids: CASSLMDNQPQHF.

This clonotype appeared many times. This chain connects TRBV7-2 to TRBJ2-3; 7 positions agree with TRBD2. This CDR3 is 13 amino acids long. With V trimmed by 7 bases and J by 11 bases, 12 bases remained unmatched. From germline, CDR1 is SGHTA and CDR2 FQGNSA. CDR3 nucleotide sequence: TGTGCCAGCAAGTCCGGGACTACCGTATGGCAGTATTTT. This codes for CASKSGTTVWQYF.

This chain links TRBV12-3 or TRBV12-4 with TRBJ2-5; weak D call: TRBD2 (5 bases). The CDR3 loop spans 14 amino acids. V was pared by 2 bases and J by 2 bases, with 9 bases between. CDR3 DNA sequence: TGTGCCAGCAGTTTAACAGACTATCAAGAGACCCAGTACTTC. Its translation: CASSLTDYQETQYF.

This clonotype came up many times. This chain joins TRBV5-1 and TRBJ2-7, with a weak D call TRBD1 (7 bases). CDR1 is SGHRS and CDR2 is YFSETQ in the germline V gene. The V and J ends lost 2 bases and 5 bases respectively, with 14 bases between them. The CDR3 extends over 14 amino acids. In DNA form, the CDR3 reads TGCGCCAGCAGCTTACAGGGGACTTTGGACGAGCAGTACTTC. This gives the protein CASSLQGTLDEQYF.

This clonotype was observed many times. The chain links TRBV4-1 to TRBJ2-2, with 13 bases that match TRBD2. The CDR3 is made up of 17 amino acids. V was clipped by 4 bases and J by 1 base; unmatched bases: 3. Per the germline V gene, CDR1 is MGHRA and CDR2 is YSYEKL. CDR3 DNA sequence: TGCGCCAGCAGCCTCCGACTAGCGGGGGGGAACACCGGGGAGCTGTTTTTT. It is translated as CASSLRLAGGNTGELFF.

This clonotype was counted a few times. The chain carries TRBV7-2 and TRBJ2-2; 7 positions match TRBD2. The CDR3 has 16 residues. The trim removed 6 bases at V and 0 bases at J, leaving 7 bases unmatched. Per germline, CDR1 SGHTA and CDR2 FQGNSA. CDR3 residues: CASSYSGSANTGELFF. CDR3 nucleotides: TGTGCCAGCAGTTATAGCGGGTCTGCGAACACCGGGGAGCTGTTTTTT.

This clonotype was counted ten times or more. The genes are TRBV7-8 and TRBJ1-6; D might be TRBD1 (5 bases). V was pared by 2 bases and J by 5 bases, with 13 bases between. The CDR3 is made up of 16 amino acids. The V gene's germline CDR1 is SGHVS and CDR2 FQNEAQ. In DNA, the CDR3 is TGTGCCAGCAGCTTACCCGGCAGGGTGAATAATTCACCCCTCCACTTT. The encoded protein is CASSLPGRVNNSPLHF. The whole variable domain, remainder taken from reference TRBV7-8 and TRBJ1-6, is GAGVSQSPRYKVAKRGQDVALRCDPISGHVSLFWYQQALGQGPEFLTYFQNEAQLDKSGLPSDRFFAERPEGSVSTLKIQRTQQEDSAVYLCASSLPGRVNNSPLHFGNGTRLTVT.

The rearrangement joins TRBV7-2 to TRBJ1-1; no definite D call. With 1 base removed from V and 5 bases from J, the gap between germline ends came to 2 bases. The CDR3 extends over 11 amino acids. Germline V CDR1 and CDR2: SGHTA, FQGNSA. The CDR3 DNA reads TGTGCCAGCAGCTTAGAGACTGAAGCTTTCTTT. Translated: CASSLETEAFF.

The chain has TRBV12-3 or TRBV12-4 and TRBJ1-2, with D maybe TRBD1 (6 bases). The V gene lost 3 bases and the J gene lost 4 bases, with 15 bases spanning the gap. The CDR3 spans 15 residues. The CDR3 spells CASSLVGARGYGYTF. DNA for the CDR3: TGTGCCAGCAGTTTGGTGGGGGCGAGGGGCTATGGCTACACCTTC.

Ten or more counts support this clonotype. This chain links TRBV2 with TRBJ1-1, with 7 bases that match TRBD1. Germline loops: CDR1 SNHLY, CDR2 FYNNEI. This CDR3 region has 19 residues. The ends lost 3 bases at V and 0 bases at J; junction bases unmatched: 16. CDR3 nucleotides: TGTGCCAGCAGTGACCCCCTCGGACAGGTTCGAGGGATGAACACTGAAGCTTTCTTT. It yields the protein CASSDPLGQVRGMNTEAFF.

The sample holds a few counts of this clonotype. CDR3 protein: CSASRGSGYEKLFF. CDR3 nucleotides: TGCAGTGCTTCCCGAGGTTCGGGATACGAAAAACTGTTTTTT. The chain recombines TRBV20-1 with TRBJ1-4; D is ambiguous. The CDR3 sequence is 14 residues long. The germline gives CDR1 DFQATT, CDR2 SNEGSKA (reference sequence). Trimming stripped 5 bases from V and 8 bases from J, with 18 bases between.

This clonotype turned up a few times. This chain links TRBV7-2 with TRBJ1-5; 8 nucleotides match TRBD1. Germline trimming cut 4 bases from V and 7 bases from J; bases unmatched to any gene: 6. The CDR3 totals 14 residues. From germline, CDR1 is SGHTA and CDR2 FQGNSA. CDR3 sequence: CASSYDRGGQPQHF. Here the CDR3 DNA reads TGTGCCAGCAGCTACGACAGGGGTGGGCAGCCCCAGCATTTT.